Each of the 24 T cell receptor beta chains below was sequenced from the same sample in a study of metastatic and nonmetastatic thyroid tumors. Thyroid surgery had not been preceded by any treatment in any patient. TCRdb re-called the PCR reads through MiXCR. The sample carries about 92,000 clones, under 15% recorded once. Sample: blood. The receptor set was obtained from a female donor with papillary thyroid cancer or a benign thyroid nodule (not recorded which). Some clones in this sample may be carry-over from other donors' samples.

To note about this clone: A single base separates this from a much larger clone, so it may be a read error. The chain uses TRBV7-6 and TRBJ2-2; no clear D gene. This CDR3 comprises 13 residues. Germline V gene data show CDR1 as SGHVS and CDR2 as FNYEAQ. In DNA, the CDR3 is TGTGCCAGCATCTTAGGTATCACCGGGGAGCTGTTTTTT. The encoded protein is CASILGITGELFF.

The rearrangement joins TRBV30 to TRBJ1-1; 7 bases line up with TRBD1. The CDR3 is 16 amino acids. CDR1 and CDR2 from the germline V gene are GTSNPN and SVGIG (reference sequence). CDR3 DNA: TGTGCACATACAGGCAGGGGGGTAAGGCATGACACTGAAGCTTTCTTT. It encodes CAHTGRGVRHDTEAFF.

Concerning this clone: A read error may explain this, as a much larger clone is one base away. The chain is built from TRBV6-1 and TRBJ1-5; D is ambiguous. The CDR3 length is 13 residues. With 6 bases removed from V and 5 bases from J, the gap between germline ends came to 11 bases. CDR1 and CDR2 (germline): MNHNS, SASEGT. DNA of the CDR3: TGTGCCAGCAGAATAAACCAATATCAGCCCCAGCATTTT. This translates into CASRINQYQPQHF.

This clone was seen at least ten times. The chain is built from TRBV6-6 and TRBJ1-2; 7 bases are shared with TRBD1. The CDR3 length is 19 residues. Germline loops: CDR1 MNHNY, CDR2 SVGAGI (reference sequence). Trimming cost V 0 bases and J 0 bases; bases outside gene matches: 13. In DNA form, the CDR3 reads TGTGCCAGCAGTTACTCGACCGGACAGGCACTTACCTCTAACTATGGCTACACCTTC. This sequence encodes CASSYSTGQALTSNYGYTF.

On this clone: Germline is not matched at one junction end, which may reflect a read error. Additional DNA sequences in this sample encode the identical CDR3. The rearrangement uses TRBV7-3 and TRBJ2-1, with D possibly TRBD1 on 6 matching bases. CDR1 and CDR2 (germline): SGHTA, FQGTGA. The CDR3 consists of 14 residues. The CDR3 sequence is CASSSGTGPSKQFF. CDR3 sequence (DNA): TGTGCCAGTAGCTCCGGTACAGGGCCATCGAAGCAGTTCTTC. The variable domain in full, with the rest retrieved from reference TRBV7-3 and TRBJ2-1, is GAGVSQTPSNKVTEKGKYVELRCDPISGHTALYWYRQSLGQGPEFLIYFQGTGAADDSGLPNDRFFAVRPEGSVSTLKIQRTERGDSAVYLCASSSGTGPSKQFFGPGTRLTVL.

Details on this clone: Other DNA sequences in this specimen translate into the identical CDR3. This chain joins TRBV11-2 and TRBJ2-7; 7 nucleotides align to TRBD1. The ends lost 1 base at V and 2 bases at J; junction bases unmatched: 11. The CDR3 totals 17 residues. Germline V CDR1 and CDR2: SGHAT, FQNNGV. The CDR3 sequence: CASSLVGGGTETYEQYF. In DNA, the CDR3 is TGTGCCAGCAGCTTAGTAGGTGGTGGGACAGAGACCTACGAGCAGTACTTC.

This clone occurred a few times. One base away lies a much larger clone, so this may be a sequencing read error. The V call is TRBV5-5, the J call TRBJ1-2; D unclear. The length of the CDR3 is 13 residues. Germline V gene sequence: CDR1 SGHKS, CDR2 YYEKEE (reference sequence). The CDR3 region is CASSFTLRDGYSF. DNA for the CDR3: TGTGCCAGCAGCTTTACCCTTAGGGATGGCTACAGCTTC.

At least ten counts were recorded for this clone. This chain joins TRBV24-1 and TRBJ1-5; D might be TRBD1 (6 bases). Germline CDR1 is KGHDR and CDR2 is SFDVKD. CDR3 length: 15 amino acids. V lost 5 bases, J lost 10 bases, and 20 bases lay in between. The chain's CDR3 is CATSGRGDRLEPQHF. In DNA form, the CDR3 reads TGTGCCACCAGTGGTAGGGGGGACCGCCTGGAACCCCAGCATTTT.

This clone turned up a few times. It may be a read error: a sequence one base away is much more abundant. Other nucleotide sequences in the sample specify the same CDR3. The J gene is TRBJ1-1, the V gene TRBV29-1; unclear D gene. The CDR3 has 13 amino acids. Germline lookup yields CDR1 SQVTM and CDR2 ANQGSEA. V was trimmed by 3 bases and J by 3 bases, leaving 11 bases between them. CDR3: CSVESGIHTEAFF. The CDR3 bases are TGCAGCGTTGAGTCCGGTATCCACACTGAAGCTTTCTTT.

With respect to this clone: With a much larger clone just one base away, this may be a read error. This rearrangement joins TRBV5-5 to TRBJ2-7, with no clear D. The CDR3 sequence is 15 residues long. Germline CDR1 SGHKS, CDR2 YYEKEE (reference sequence). The ends were cut back, 5 bases at V and 0 bases at J, with 15 bases in the middle. CDR3 DNA: TGTGCCAGCAGTAACCCAGTGGGCGGCTCCTACGAGCAGTACTTC. The encoded protein is CASSNPVGGSYEQYF.

This clone was recorded at least ten times. The chain is built from TRBV5-1 and TRBJ1-1, with a weak D call TRBD1 (6 bases). The CDR3 contains 15 residues. Germline-derived CDR1 and CDR2 are SGHRS and YFSETQ. Trimming pared 0 bases from V and 5 bases from J, leaving 14 bases between. The DNA for the CDR3 is TGCGCCAGCAGCTTGGTTCTGGGGGCCCAAACTGAAGCTTTCTTT. This gives the protein CASSLVLGAQTEAFF. The full variable domain, completed using reference TRBV5-1 and TRBJ1-1, is KAGVTQTPRYLIKTRGQQVTLSCSPISGHRSVSWYQQTPGQGLQFLFEYFSETQRNKGNFPGRFSGRQFSNSRSEMNVSTLELGDSALYLCASSLVLGAQTEAFFGQGTRLTVV.

J is TRBJ2-5 and V is TRBV4-2, with D perhaps TRBD2 (6 bases). This CDR3 contains 15 residues. The ends were cut back, 1 base at V and 5 bases at J, with 14 bases in the middle. The germline V gene has CDR1 LGHNA and CDR2 YNFKEQ. The CDR3 is CASSQGTSPGETQYF. CDR3 bases: TGTGCCAGCAGCCAAGGTACTAGCCCAGGGGAGACCCAGTACTTC.

Remarks on this clone: This may stem from a read error, because a much larger clone lies one nucleotide away. V and J are TRBV7-2 and TRBJ2-5; TRBD2 matches at 10 bases. The CDR3 is made up of 14 amino acids. Germline V CDR1 and CDR2: SGHTA, FQGNSA. J lost 5 bases, V lost 7 bases, and 7 bases had no gene match. The CDR3 DNA reads TGTGCCAGCACCTTTAGCGGGGGGTCCGAGACCCAGTACTTC. Translation: CASTFSGGSETQYF.

This clone was counted at least ten times. V gene TRBV10-3 combines with J gene TRBJ1-1; no clear D. The V gene's germline CDR1 is ENHRY and CDR2 SYGVKD. The germline V and J ends were trimmed by 5 bases and 6 bases, with 13 bases remaining between them. The CDR3 covers 13 residues. The chain's CDR3 is CAISPTPRAEAFF. The CDR3 DNA is TGTGCCATCAGTCCGACCCCAAGGGCTGAAGCTTTCTTT.

This clone occurred many times. Other DNA sequences in this sample translate to the same CDR3. This rearrangement joins TRBV4-1 to TRBJ2-1; no definite D call. Looked up from germline, CDR1 is MGHRA and CDR2 is YSYEKL. V shed 1 base and J shed 7 bases, with 14 bases lying between them. There are 15 residues in the CDR3. The CDR3 DNA sequence: TGCGCCAGCAGCCAAGTAGTAAAGACGCGGAATGAGCAGTTCTTC. It codes for CASSQVVKTRNEQFF.

This clone has a count of ten or more. The V call is TRBV5-1, the J call TRBJ2-5, with 12 bases fitting TRBD2. The trim removed 8 bases at V and 4 bases at J, leaving 3 bases unmatched. CDR3 size: 13 residues. In germline, CDR1 is SGHRS, CDR2 YFSETQ. DNA of the CDR3: TGCGCCAGTCAACTAGCGGGGGGAGAGACCCAGTACTTC. It encodes CASQLAGGETQYF.

As for this clone: One base away lies a much larger clone, so this may be a sequencing read error. This chain links TRBV20-1 with TRBJ1-5; D not resolved. The germline gives CDR1 DFQATT, CDR2 SNEGSKA (reference sequence). The V gene lost 5 bases and the J gene lost 6 bases, with 14 bases spanning the gap. This CDR3 has 13 residues. The CDR3 nucleotides read TGCAGTGCTTCTCAACTCTCACCTCAGCCCCAGCATTTT. Encoded protein: CSASQLSPQPQHF.

This clone was counted only a few times. Mismatch with germline at one junction end may stem from a read error. V is TRBV6-1 and J is TRBJ2-5; maybe TRBD1 (6 bases). CDR3 length equals 13 residues. The germline gives CDR1 MNHNS, CDR2 SASEGT. The CDR3 sequence: CASADSTKETQYF. CDR3 coding DNA: TGTGCCAGCGCGGACAGTACCAAAGAGACACAGTACTTC.

The chain recombines TRBV20-1 with TRBJ1-2; possibly TRBD1 for D (5 bases). CDR1 is DFQATT, CDR2 SNEGSKA, per germline (reference sequence). The CDR3 length is 14 residues. Trimming pared 1 base from V and 4 bases from J, leaving 13 bases between. The CDR3 sequence: CSARGERGLYGYTF. The DNA of the CDR3 is TGCAGTGCTAGAGGCGAGCGGGGCCTCTATGGCTACACCTTC.

This clone was seen a single time. Being one base from a much bigger clone, this may be a read error. This sequence joins TRBV11-2 and TRBJ1-4; D might be TRBD1 (6 bases). The CDR3 has 17 amino acids. The V gene's germline CDR1 is SGHAT and CDR2 FQNNGV. Deletions cut 4 bases from V and 1 base from J, with 16 bases between. This CDR3 is CASSSAIEGETNEKLFF. In nucleotides, the CDR3 is TGTGCCAGCAGCTCCGCCATTGAGGGGGAAACTAATGAAAAACTGTTTTTT.

This clone was seen at least ten times. The rearrangement links TRBV29-1 to TRBJ1-2; 11 bases line up with TRBD1. V lost 6 bases to trimming and J lost 2 bases; unmatched junction nucleotides: 2. The CDR3 has 13 residues. Germline V gives CDR1 SQVTM, CDR2 ANQGSEA. The CDR3 region has the DNA TGCAGCGTCCGGACAGGGGGCAACTATGGCTACACCTTC. Protein product: CSVRTGGNYGYTF.

This clone was seen repeatedly, ten times or more. It may be a read error: a sequence one base away is much more abundant. Here the CDR3 omits its conserved ending phenylalanine or tryptophan, so a read error is the likely source. The rearrangement links TRBV12-3 or TRBV12-4 to TRBJ1-4; D ambiguous. Trimming stripped 5 bases from V and 8 bases from J, with 12 bases between. The CDR3 extends over 13 amino acids. The CDR3 DNA reads TGTGCCAGCAGTGTAGACAAGGAAGAAAAACTGTTTTCT. Residues: CASSVDKEEKLFS.

The chain joins TRBV5-6 to TRBJ1-1, with D possibly TRBD1 on 5 matching bases. The length of the CDR3 is 15 residues. Germline assignment: CDR1 SGHDT and CDR2 YYEEEE. Trimming removed 0 bases from V and 0 bases from J, with 9 bases in between. The CDR3 DNA sequence: TGTGCCAGCAGCTTGGGACAGCTCATGAACACTGAAGCTTTCTTT. Encoded protein: CASSLGQLMNTEAFF.

This clone was detected many times. The chain uses TRBV27 and TRBJ1-6; D is perhaps TRBD1 (5 bases). The CDR3 spans 14 residues. Deletions cut 3 bases from V and 7 bases from J, with 10 bases between. In germline, CDR1 is MNHEY, CDR2 SMNVEV (reference sequence). CDR3 nucleotide sequence: TGTGCCAGCAGTTTCCCGGGGCCGAATTCACCCCTCCACTTT. Amino acids: CASSFPGPNSPLHF.